The source of this T cell receptor beta chain is a study of blood T cell repertoires in COVID-19 (dated by TCRdb to the early 2020s). Regarding the complete study: The collaborator samples originated in the United States, Italy and Spain and spanned the acute and convalescent phases of COVID-19. Samples were obtained from the ongoing ImmuneRACE study (first 160 participants) and from over 1,000 subjects provided by 6 global collaborators. The repertoires were released in a freely available public database meant as a resource for research on the immune response to SARS-CoV-2. The material from the prospective study consisted of cDNA or gDNA derived from T cells, B-cell-depleted T cells, or PBMCs. The sample metadata nearly always contained a de-identified subject ID, COVID-19 status, age in years and sex. Where available, HLA class I and class II types were obtained from metadata supplied by the sample provider rather than from assay-based typing. The dataset comprised deeply sampled blood TCRbeta repertoires from subjects exposed to, actively infected with, or recovered from COVID-19. The study at large found these results: How much clinical and demographic metadata was included differed by source and by participant, and the metadata was provided uncurated.

The collaborating institutions used their own protocols to collect whole blood in K2EDTA tubes. Collaborator samples were shipped for TCRbeta analysis as frozen whole blood, isolated PBMCs, or DNA extracted from either sample type. Only one count was recorded for this clone. The antigen this receptor binds is unknown. No base quality information exists; no much larger clone differs at one position. The germline V gene sets CDR1 to MDHEN and CDR2 to SYDVKM. Spanning cysteine to phenylalanine, the CDR3 consists of 16 amino acids. The DNA shown is the 48-base CDR3, in frame from base 1. Trimming takes 3 bases from V and 5 bases from J, and the germline ends sit 17 bases apart. The immunoSEQ Assay, a bias-controlled multiplex PCR, was used to amplify TCRbeta CDR3 regions from genomic DNA. The published analysis was carried out like this. Within the assay, amplification of reference gene primers was used to estimate how many nucleated cells each sample contained. Sequence reads were collapsed and filtered to measure the absolute abundance of every unique TCRbeta CDR3 rearrangement. Productive Simpson clonality was computed per sample as the square root of Simpson's diversity index over productive rearrangements. TCRdb mirrors the immuneACCESS table, restricted to in-frame sequences. Some clones are absent from its copies; in checked studies, under half trace to an unresolved V gene, and the reason for the others is unknown. For V, J and clone size, that table is used; D and trimming come from the DNA. The sample yields about 150,000 clones; more than 70% were counted once. The ten largest clones represent about 11% of the sample.

This clonotype originated in an elderly woman with active or convalescent COVID-19. Here the chain combines TRBV28 and TRBJ2-1, with TRBD2 as a weak D call on 6 bases. The material sequenced was peripheral blood. The CDR3 in this case is CASSFTGLTRDNEQFF. The nucleotide sequence reads as follows: TGTGCCAGCAGTTTTACCGGACTAACGAGGGACAATGAGCAGTTCTTC.